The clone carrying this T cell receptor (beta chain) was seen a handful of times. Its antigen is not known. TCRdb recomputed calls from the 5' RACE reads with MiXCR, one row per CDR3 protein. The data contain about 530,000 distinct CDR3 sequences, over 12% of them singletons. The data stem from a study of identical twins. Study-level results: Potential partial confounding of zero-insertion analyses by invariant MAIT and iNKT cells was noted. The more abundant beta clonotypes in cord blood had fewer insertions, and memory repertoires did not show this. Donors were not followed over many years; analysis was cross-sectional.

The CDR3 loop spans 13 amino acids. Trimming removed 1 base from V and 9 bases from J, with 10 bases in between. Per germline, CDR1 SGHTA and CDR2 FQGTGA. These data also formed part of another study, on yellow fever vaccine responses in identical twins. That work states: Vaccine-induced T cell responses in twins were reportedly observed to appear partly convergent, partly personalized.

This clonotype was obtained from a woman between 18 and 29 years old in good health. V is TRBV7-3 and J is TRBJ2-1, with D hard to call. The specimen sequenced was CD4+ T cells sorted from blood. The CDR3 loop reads CASSLNILGEQFF. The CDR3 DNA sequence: TGTGCCAGCAGCTTAAACATATTGGGTGAGCAGTTCTTC.